One and the same sample provided the 20 T cell receptor beta chains below, sequenced in a study of blood T cell repertoires in COVID-19. Measured with immunoSEQ multiplex PCR; TCRdb has only the in-frame clones, and not every one. The sample records under 200,000 clones, 88% being singletons. Sample: peripheral blood. The receptors here all came from a middle-aged man with active or convalescent COVID-19.

CDR3 sequence: CASSFSLGSTRAGELFF. CDR3 nucleotide sequence: TGTGCCAGCAGCTTCTCGTTAGGCTCGACCAGGGCAGGGGAGCTGTTTTTT. The chain uses TRBV7-8 and TRBJ2-2; perhaps TRBD1 as D (5 bases). Trimming removed 3 bases at V and 8 bases at J, with 22 bases between. Germline loops: CDR1 SGHVS, CDR2 FQNEAQ. This CDR3 comprises 17 residues.

This clone was counted a single time. The chain joins TRBV6-5 to TRBJ1-1, with D unclear. V gave up 2 bases and J gave up 4 bases, with 8 bases separating them. In germline, CDR1 is MNHEY, CDR2 SVGAGI. This CDR3 has 13 residues. The CDR3 spells CASSYRGSTEAFF. Written as DNA, the CDR3 is TGTGCCAGCAGTTACCGGGGAAGCACTGAAGCTTTCTTT.

V usage is TRBV9 and J usage is TRBJ1-1, with TRBD1 matching over 7 bases. The CDR3 sequence is 14 residues long. Germline-derived CDR1 and CDR2 are SGDLS and YYNGEE. Unmatched junction bases numbered 10, after V lost 0 bases and J lost 11 bases. The CDR3 sequence: CASSVATGTVGAFF. For the CDR3, the DNA is TGTGCCAGCAGCGTAGCTACAGGGACAGTTGGGGCTTTCTTT.

CDR3 nucleotide sequence: TGTGCCAGCAGCCAGTTGACAGGGGGCGGGGTCGGGGCCAACGTCCTGACTTTC. This codes for CASSQLTGGGVGANVLTF. J is TRBJ2-6 and V is TRBV5-5; 10 bases fit TRBD1. The CDR3 is made up of 18 amino acids. With 4 bases clipped from V and 4 bases from J, the junction kept 11 bases outside the gene matches. The germline V gene encodes CDR1 SGHKS and CDR2 YYEKEE (reference sequence).

The V and J genes are TRBV6-5 and TRBJ2-7, with TRBD1 matching over 8 bases. Per germline, CDR1 MNHEY and CDR2 SVGAGI. CDR3 length equals 13 residues. Losses at the gene ends were 6 bases for V and 5 bases for J; bases not matched to a gene: 6. The CDR3 is CASRYPDRDEQYF. CDR3 in DNA: TGTGCCAGCAGGTACCCGGACAGGGACGAGCAGTACTTC.

This clone is a singleton in its sample. CDR3 amino acids: CAWTAGDRVYTEAFF. CDR3 bases: TGTGCCTGGACTGCTGGGGACAGGGTCTATACTGAAGCTTTCTTT. The chain recombines TRBV30 with TRBJ1-1, with 9 nucleotides matching TRBD1. Germline V gene sequence: CDR1 GTSNPN, CDR2 SVGIG (reference sequence). Trimming removed 4 bases from V and 5 bases from J; junction bases left unmatched: 11. This CDR3 has 15 amino acids.

This clone is a singleton in its sample. The chain carries TRBV5-1 and TRBJ2-1; weak D call: TRBD1 (5 bases). This CDR3 is built from 15 residues. Germline CDR1 is SGHRS and CDR2 is YFSETQ. Trimming pared 0 bases from V and 9 bases from J, leaving 16 bases between. The CDR3, as DNA: TGCGCCAGCAGCTTGGATGGGCAGGGTACTGGTGAGCAGTTCTTC. Its protein product is CASSLDGQGTGEQFF.

A single count supports this clone. This chain links TRBV3-1 (or the pseudogene TRBV3-2) with TRBJ1-2, with TRBD1 matching 8 bases. The J segment lost 6 bases and the V segment lost 6 bases, leaving 15 bases of the junction unmatched. The CDR3 loop spans 16 amino acids. CDR1 LGHDT and CDR2 YNNKEL come from the germline V gene (reference sequence). CDR3 region: CASSSIPGQEENGYTF. CDR3 DNA sequence: TGTGCCAGCAGTTCAATCCCGGGACAGGAAGAGAATGGCTACACCTTC.

This chain connects TRBV7-2 to TRBJ1-4; 8 positions agree with TRBD1. V was clipped by 5 bases and J by 5 bases; unmatched bases: 13. In germline, CDR1 is SGHTA, CDR2 FQGNSA. CDR3 length: 17 residues. The CDR3 here is CASSLLIRTGRNEKLFF. As DNA, the CDR3 is TGTGCCAGCAGCCTGCTGATAAGGACAGGGCGGAATGAAAAACTGTTTTTT.

The chain recombines TRBV5-1 with TRBJ1-2; weak D call: TRBD1 (5 bases). V lost 4 bases and J lost 5, with 18 bases in between. Germline loops: CDR1 SGHRS, CDR2 YFSETQ. CDR3 length: 15 amino acids. CDR3 nucleotide sequence: TGCGCCAGCAGCGACGGAACCCCCAGGGAATATGGCTACACCTTC. The encoded protein is CASSDGTPREYGYTF.

The chain has TRBV19 and TRBJ1-2; no clear D. V gave up 2 bases and J gave up 3 bases, with 10 bases separating them. CDR1 is LNHDA, CDR2 SQIVND, per germline (reference sequence). The CDR3 sequence is 14 residues long. The CDR3 coding sequence is TGTGCCAGTAGTATACTGGGAGTATACTATGGCTACACCTTC. Translation gives CASSILGVYYGYTF. Looking up the rest from reference TRBV19 and TRBJ1-2 gives the full variable domain: DGGITQSPKYLFRKEGQNVTLSCEQNLNHDAMYWYRQDPGQGLRLIYYSQIVNDFQKGDIAEGYSVSREKKESFPLTVTSAQKNPTAFYLCASSILGVYYGYTFGSGTRLTVV.

The chain links TRBV19 to TRBJ2-1; 13 nucleotides match TRBD2. The germline V gene encodes CDR1 LNHDA and CDR2 SQIVND (reference sequence). The J segment lost 4 bases and the V segment lost 3 bases, leaving 3 bases of the junction unmatched. The CDR3 runs 16 residues. The CDR3 DNA reads TGTGCCAGTAGTATCAGACTAGCGGGAGGTTACAATGAGCAGTTCTTC. Its translation is CASSIRLAGGYNEQFF.

The rearrangement links TRBV11-1 to TRBJ2-7, with 8 bases that match TRBD1. Trimming removed 5 bases from V and 1 base from J; junction bases left unmatched: 4. Germline loops: CDR1 SGHAT, CDR2 FQDESV (reference sequence). The CDR3 is 14 amino acids. CDR3 loop: CASSNRDRSYEQYF. DNA of the CDR3: TGTGCCAGCAGCAACCGGGACAGGTCCTACGAGCAGTACTTC.

This clone was seen a few times. The V and J genes are TRBV3-1 (or the pseudogene TRBV3-2) and TRBJ1-5; 8 nucleotides align to TRBD1. V lost 4 bases to trimming and J lost 7 bases; unmatched junction nucleotides: 6. The germline CDR1 and CDR2 sequences are LGHDT and YNNKEL (reference sequence). The CDR3 has 14 residues. Here the CDR3 reads CASSPQGAWQPQHF. CDR3 nucleotide sequence: TGTGCCAGCAGCCCCCAGGGGGCCTGGCAGCCCCAGCATTTT.

The CDR3 protein is CSASVSGTRTYEQYF. The CDR3, as DNA: TGCAGTGCTAGTGTTTCCGGGACTAGGACTTACGAGCAGTACTTC. The chain carries TRBV20-1 and TRBJ2-7, with 8 positions matching TRBD2. The junction had 11 bases not matched to a gene; V was cut back by 3 bases and J by 4 bases. This CDR3 spans 15 amino acids. From germline, CDR1 is DFQATT and CDR2 SNEGSKA (reference sequence).

The chain joins TRBV7-2 to TRBJ1-1; 7 positions agree with TRBD1. Germline V CDR1 and CDR2: SGHTA, FQGNSA. This CDR3 contains 15 residues. Trimming at V came to 5 bases and at J to 0 bases, leaving 6 bases not matched to a gene. CDR3 loop: CASSLRTGLNTEAFF. CDR3 nucleotides: TGTGCCAGCAGCCTCCGGACAGGTTTGAACACTGAAGCTTTCTTT.

The chain uses TRBV6-5 and TRBJ2-7; a possible D gene is TRBD1 (7 bases). The CDR3 covers 14 residues. Trimming shortened V by 7 bases and J by 5 bases, and 18 bases separated the two germline ends. Germline CDR1 MNHEY, CDR2 SVGAGI. The CDR3 coding sequence is TGTGCCAGCAACTACAGGGGACGGAGGGACGAGCAGTACTTC. Its translation is CASNYRGRRDEQYF.

The chain uses TRBV7-2 and TRBJ1-2; a possible D gene is TRBD1 (6 bases). The CDR3 is 15 amino acids. The V end was cut by 2 bases, the J end by 10 bases, with 20 bases between. Germline V lookup: CDR1 SGHTA, CDR2 FQGNSA. In nucleotides, the CDR3 is TGTGCCAGCAGCTTATTTCAGGCGCTACAGGGAAACTACACCTTC. Translated, it gives CASSLFQALQGNYTF.

This chain connects TRBV7-9 to TRBJ1-3; perhaps TRBD1 as D (6 bases). The CDR3 is 16 amino acids. CDR1 and CDR2 (germline): SEHNR, FQNEAQ (reference sequence). Trimming pared 4 bases from V and 1 base from J, leaving 14 bases between. The CDR3, as DNA: TGTGCCAGCAGCTCCATGCGGGGGCCGTCTGGAAACACCATATATTTT. It encodes CASSSMRGPSGNTIYF.

This chain links TRBV7-2 with TRBJ2-1, with D possibly TRBD2 on 5 matching bases. The V gene's germline CDR1 is SGHTA and CDR2 FQGNSA. V lost 2 bases and J 7 bases, leaving 18 bases between the germline ends. The CDR3 totals 16 residues. The CDR3 loop reads CASSLSGGLASNEQFF. The CDR3 DNA reads as TGTGCCAGCAGCTTATCGGGTGGGCTAGCTTCTAATGAGCAGTTCTTC.